These T cell receptor beta chains were read from a single sample in a study of human T cells and chemical hapten exposure. TCRdb used MiXCR to reprocess the RACE reads, holding one entry per CDR3 protein. Of approximately 91,000 distinct CDR3 sequences listed, 11% were seen once; the top ten hold around 1.5%. This specimen was whole blood, taken in connection with sensitization to the hapten diphenylcyclopropenone (DPC). The origin of the receptors is a man aged 18 to 35 with alopecia areata. Some clones in this sample may be carry-over from other donors' samples. CDR3s include the opening cysteine and the closing phenylalanine or tryptophan. A row's size may be missing; if present it is once, few, many or a size class.

j_call: TRBJ2-5
clone_size: NA
v_call: TRBV5-1
cdr3_aa: CASSLDQGAHWTQYF

j_call: TRBJ2-2
clone_size: many
v_call: TRBV20-1
cdr3_aa: CSAIPLDREGTGELFF

j_call: TRBJ1-5
clone_size: NA
v_call: TRBV20-1
cdr3_aa: CSAKDAGVDQPQHF

j_call: TRBJ2-3
clone_size: many
v_call: TRBV6-2/TRBV6-3
cdr3_aa: CASSFLTSPSTDTQYF

j_call: TRBJ2-3
clone_size: many
v_call: TRBV28
cdr3_aa: CASWTGPSRGLHTQYF

j_call: TRBJ1-2
clone_size: many
v_call: TRBV5-4
cdr3_aa: CASSTSTVYGYTF

j_call: TRBJ2-7
clone_size: NA
v_call: TRBV11-2
cdr3_aa: CASSPLQRQATYEQYF

j_call: TRBJ1-2
clone_size: NA
v_call: TRBV2
cdr3_aa: CASSVSPGGDGYTF

j_call: TRBJ2-5
clone_size: NA
v_call: TRBV5-4
cdr3_aa: CASREQGLSQETQYF

j_call: TRBJ1-1
clone_size: many
v_call: TRBV5-6
cdr3_aa: CASRLEGSGNTEAFF

j_call: TRBJ1-1
clone_size: NA
v_call: TRBV9
cdr3_aa: CASSPSSRGAQEAFF

j_call: TRBJ2-3
clone_size: few
v_call: TRBV5-1
cdr3_aa: CASTPGTSSTDTQYF

j_call: TRBJ2-1
clone_size: many
v_call: TRBV6-5
cdr3_aa: CASSYRAGGLNEQFF

j_call: TRBJ2-3
clone_size: many
v_call: TRBV6-2/TRBV6-3
cdr3_aa: CASRDRGRGTDTQYF

j_call: TRBJ2-5
clone_size: NA
v_call: TRBV7-3
cdr3_aa: CASSYQVLRGAIKETQYF

j_call: TRBJ1-5
clone_size: NA
v_call: TRBV5-5
cdr3_aa: CASSFEVLNQPQHF

j_call: TRBJ2-1
clone_size: many
v_call: TRBV2
cdr3_aa: CASSEALWLAGVNEQFF

j_call: TRBJ2-5
clone_size: NA
v_call: TRBV12-3/TRBV12-4
cdr3_aa: CASSPAYQETQYF

j_call: TRBJ2-3
clone_size: many
v_call: TRBV4-3
cdr3_aa: CASSQGPDTQYF

j_call: TRBJ1-5
clone_size: NA
v_call: TRBV29-1
cdr3_aa: CSVAPGDHQPQHF

j_call: TRBJ1-2
clone_size: many
v_call: TRBV27
cdr3_aa: CASRLWGVERDSHYGYTF

j_call: TRBJ1-1
clone_size: NA
v_call: TRBV27
cdr3_aa: CASSLWAWDRGRPEAFF

j_call: TRBJ2-3
clone_size: many
v_call: TRBV18
cdr3_aa: CASRGLAGDTRTSTDTQYF

j_call: TRBJ2-3
clone_size: many
v_call: TRBV6-6
cdr3_aa: CASSFSGVTDTQYF

j_call: TRBJ1-6
clone_size: many
v_call: TRBV18
cdr3_aa: CASSPPGQGGSPLHF

j_call: TRBJ2-2
clone_size: many
v_call: TRBV4-3
cdr3_aa: CASSQELAGGTFTGELFF

j_call: TRBJ1-2
clone_size: few
v_call: TRBV20-1
cdr3_aa: CSASGGHPASVYGYTF

j_call: TRBJ2-3
clone_size: many
v_call: TRBV7-8
cdr3_aa: CASSLGPGNTQYF

j_call: TRBJ1-2
clone_size: NA
v_call: TRBV7-2
cdr3_aa: CASSLDRVGYTF

j_call: TRBJ1-5
clone_size: NA
v_call: TRBV11-3
cdr3_aa: CASSLAGFTQPQHF

j_call: TRBJ1-2
clone_size: many
v_call: TRBV20-1
cdr3_aa: CSAQDRTKGGYTF

j_call: TRBJ2-3
clone_size: many
v_call: TRBV10-3
cdr3_aa: CAISDLLAETDTQYF

j_call: TRBJ1-6
clone_size: many
v_call: TRBV27
cdr3_aa: CASSPETLRDSPLHF

j_call: TRBJ1-1
clone_size: NA
v_call: TRBV6-5
cdr3_aa: CASSYSFGGTVEAFF

j_call: TRBJ1-6
clone_size: NA
v_call: TRBV5-1
cdr3_aa: CASSPRGGGALHF

j_call: TRBJ1-5
clone_size: NA
v_call: TRBV28
cdr3_aa: CASSFREGQPQHF

j_call: TRBJ2-1
clone_size: few
v_call: TRBV9
cdr3_aa: CASSVVRTRSYNEQFF

j_call: TRBJ2-7
clone_size: NA
v_call: TRBV28
cdr3_aa: CASNTRDSLREQYF

j_call: TRBJ1-1
clone_size: NA
v_call: TRBV5-5
cdr3_aa: CASSPEMQRDTEAFF

j_call: TRBJ2-2
clone_size: few
v_call: TRBV7-9
cdr3_aa: CASSYSGLAGGWSNTGELFF

j_call: TRBJ1-5
clone_size: NA
v_call: TRBV6-2/TRBV6-3
cdr3_aa: CASSWTGGQPQHF

j_call: TRBJ2-5
clone_size: NA
v_call: TRBV11-3
cdr3_aa: CASSPRSPYQETQYF

j_call: TRBJ2-1
clone_size: many
v_call: TRBV6-5
cdr3_aa: CASSYPTGGEQFF

j_call: TRBJ2-3
clone_size: NA
v_call: TRBV15
cdr3_aa: CATSRLTGGGTDTQYF

j_call: TRBJ2-2
clone_size: many
v_call: TRBV12-3/TRBV12-4
cdr3_aa: CASVPGQPDTGELFF

j_call: TRBJ1-1
clone_size: NA
v_call: TRBV4-1
cdr3_aa: CASSHRWVGTEAFF

j_call: TRBJ1-2
clone_size: many
v_call: TRBV2
cdr3_aa: CASFWVDLNYGYTF

j_call: TRBJ2-2
clone_size: few
v_call: TRBV12-2
cdr3_aa: CASRLARRVRCANTGELFF